This T cell receptor beta chain was retrieved from a study of blood T cell repertoires in COVID-19. Overall study context: From the United States, Italy and Spain came samples of acute and convalescent COVID-19.

Germline values: CDR1 MNHEY, CDR2 SVGAGI. The CDR3 has 13 amino acids. V lost 0 bases and J lost 8, with 10 bases in between. Only in-frame clones appear in the TCRdb table, and some are missing; sequencing was by immunoSEQ multiplex PCR. This sample yields tens of thousands of clones, of which under 90% are seen a single time; around 4.5% belongs to the top ten. The TCR was taken from a woman in her sixties or seventies with acute or convalescent COVID-19. This sequence joins TRBV6-5 and TRBJ1-1; D ambiguous. Input material: peripheral blood. The CDR3 DNA reads as TGTGCCAGCAGTTACTCGAGCGGGGTAGAAGCTTTCTTT. This sequence encodes CASSYSSGVEAFF.